This T cell receptor (beta chain) was sequenced in a study of OX40 agonist ivuxolimab in advanced cancers. Overall study context: With ivuxolimab, an agonistic anti-OX40 (CD134) antibody, patients were treated. General study results and limits: It was not determined which antigens were specifically recognized by the peripheral T cells that had undergone clonal expansion.

Per the germline V gene, CDR1 is MNHEY and CDR2 is SMNVEV (reference sequence). CDR3 length: 17 residues. The junction had 5 bases not matched to a gene; V was cut back by 4 bases and J by 0 bases. About this clone itself: The antigen remains unidentified.

Only in-frame clones appear in the TCRdb table, and some are missing; sequencing was by immunoSEQ multiplex PCR. This sample yields 50,000 to 60,000 clones, of which approximately 86% are seen a single time; 13% to 15% belongs to the top ten. The source is an adult with an advanced solid tumor such as melanoma, head and neck, liver or kidney cancer. The rearrangement links TRBV27 to TRBJ2-7; 14 nucleotides match TRBD2. The material was CD4+ or CD8+ T cells sorted from blood, obtained in a trial of the OX40 agonist ivuxolimab. The CDR3 reads CASSSGLAGVLSYEQYF. CDR3 DNA: TGTGCCAGCAGTTCGGGACTAGCGGGGGTACTCTCCTACGAGCAGTACTTC.